Here is one T cell receptor beta chain with its context. Many counts were recorded for this clonotype. Its antigen is currently not known. Within one base of it there is no much larger clone, and no base qualities were kept. The label giving this sample's time point can be read as: persistent/refractory GD, antithyroid drugs over 5 years with positive TRAb. For both TCR sequencing and RNA sequencing, RNA was extracted from PBMCs in TRIzol. Graves' disease was diagnosed according to American Thyroid Association guidelines. Patients were recruited from an endocrinology department in Xi'an, China. Each patient gave roughly 10 milliliters of peripheral blood, collected in an EDTA anticoagulant tube. Ficoll Paque Plus density gradient separation was used to isolate PBMCs, and no additional T cell sorting was done. An Agilent 2100 Bioanalyzer and agarose gel were used to check RNA quality, and a NanoDrop 2000 was used to measure RNA concentration.

The protocol used for the library was multiplex PCR. The instrument given in TCRdb is Illumina HiSeq 4000. To build TCR beta libraries, CDR3 regions were amplified by Arm-PCR using iRepertoire HTBI primers. Before sequencing, the PCR products underwent gel purification. The published analysis was carried out like this. Across samples, 55 to 80 TRBV and 13 to 15 TRBJ segments were identified and used for gene usage analysis of CDR3 amino acid clonotypes. COPE and FqMerger were used to merge the filtered high-quality paired reads into contigs. Contigs were aligned with BLAST to IMGT TRBV, TRBD and TRBJ reference genes, and CDR3 was defined per IMGT. Highly expanded clones were defined as clonotypes with a frequency above 0.1%. Repertoire diversity was measured by Shannon entropy, and V-J evenness by the Gini coefficient. Public clonotypes were defined as clonotypes shared by more than one individual. Clones were called with MiXCR by TCRdb after fastp trimmed the public reads at Q25, and only in-frame beta chains were retained. CDR3 protein sequences are deduplicated, and each keeps its most common genes and DNA. None of the V and J calls come from the authors' own analysis; TCRdb made them. The sample profile shows around 460,000 distinct CDR3 sequences; approximately 22% of them were found once. The ten largest clonotypes hold 13% of the sample.

The CDR3 contains 15 residues, cysteine and phenylalanine counted. Just CDR3 DNA is preserved here, 45 bases in frame from base 1. At the junction V is shortened by 2 bases and J by 0 bases; bases outside the gene matches: 3. Looking up the germline V gene yields CDR1 SGDLS and CDR2 YYNGEE. The data are from a study of regulatory T cells in long-lasting Graves disease (dated by TCRdb to the early 2020s). General notes on the study: To count as having persistent Graves' disease, a patient had to have received antithyroid drug treatment for over 5 years with TSH receptor autoantibodies remaining persistently positive. On average, persistent Graves' disease patients in the clinical cohort had been on antithyroid drugs for approximately ten years. TCR sequencing covered roughly 13 persistent and some 20 newly diagnosed Graves' disease patients, some 33 samples in total. Peripheral blood TCR sequencing and RNA sequencing compared persistent Graves' disease patients with newly diagnosed Graves' disease patients. The study took place in China and was registered as a clinical trial.

What the authors observed across the whole study: Only the TCR beta chain was sequenced and analyzed. Peripheral blood alone was examined, since thyroid tissue, which constituted the primary lesion, could not be accessed. Persistent Graves' disease patients showed lower TCR Shannon entropy and fewer highly expanded clones than newly diagnosed patients, suggesting clonal expansion. The authors acknowledged the small sample size as a limitation that may reduce accuracy. A larger number of public clonotypes was shared among persistent patients (approximately 2,600) than among newly diagnosed patients (around 870). TRBV28, TRBJ1-2 and TRBJ2-5 were preferentially used in persistent disease, while TRBV20-1 and TRBJ2-1 were favored in newly diagnosed disease.

The sequences come from peripheral blood mononuclear cells (PBMCs), collected when the disease was refractory, from a patient treated with antithyroid drugs. This TCR derives from a female donor with Graves disease. Rearrangement joined TRBV9 to TRBJ1-1, with 8 bases matching TRBD1. The DNA is TGTGCCAGCAGCGTCGAGACAGGGGTGAACACTGAAGCTTTCTTT. This codes for CASSVETGVNTEAFF.